Following are 5 T cell receptor beta chains from one sample sequenced in a study of cytomegalovirus exposure and HLA in healthy donors. Primers: 60 Vbeta forward and 13 Jbeta reverse. The data were produced by immunoSEQ multiplex PCR, yet TCRdb's version contains in-frame clones alone and is incomplete. This table has about 140,000 clones, around 80% appearing once. Input material: PBMCs. These receptors were collected from a man aged 30-40 years in good health.

Written as DNA, the CDR3 is TGCGCCAGCAGCTTGGATCTAGCGGGAGCACGAGAGACCCAGTACTTC. As protein: CASSLDLAGARETQYF. V and J are TRBV5-1 and TRBJ2-5, with TRBD2 matching 10 bases. The CDR3 has 16 amino acids. V dropped 0 bases and J dropped 4; count of bases not matched to a gene: 6. From germline, CDR1 is SGHRS and CDR2 YFSETQ.

This clone was seen only a few times. This chain joins TRBV10-3 and TRBJ2-1, with 13 nucleotides matching TRBD2. This CDR3 spans 15 amino acids. The germline V gene encodes CDR1 ENHRY and CDR2 SYGVKD. V dropped 6 bases and J dropped 7; count of bases not matched to a gene: 6. The CDR3 DNA follows: TGTGCCATCAGCCCACTAGCGGGAGGGTGGAATGAGCAGTTCTTC. Protein product: CAISPLAGGWNEQFF.

This chain joins TRBV5-1 and TRBJ2-1; tentative D call: TRBD2 (5 bases). V was cut by 6 bases and J by 5 bases, with 12 bases left in between. CDR1 is SGHRS and CDR2 is YFSETQ in the germline V gene. This CDR3 contains 13 residues. CDR3 DNA sequence: TGCGCCAGCAAGGGAGACGGAGACAATGAGCAGTTCTTC. This encodes CASKGDGDNEQFF.

A single count supports this clone. The V call is TRBV27, the J call TRBJ2-1; D perhaps matches TRBD1 (6 bases). V was cut by 5 bases and J by 6 bases, with 14 bases left in between. The CDR3 runs 14 residues. CDR1 and CDR2 (germline): MNHEY, SMNVEV (reference sequence). The CDR3 is CASSHRDNLNEQFF. DNA for the CDR3: TGTGCCAGCAGTCACCGGGACAACCTCAATGAGCAGTTCTTC.

The chain is built from TRBV4-3 and TRBJ2-7; D gene uncertain. V was cut by 0 bases and J by 7 bases, with 10 bases left in between. Looked up from germline, CDR1 is LGHNA and CDR2 is YSLEER. The CDR3 covers 13 residues. CDR3 region: CASSQDTVREQYF. In nucleotides, the CDR3 is TGCGCCAGCAGCCAAGATACAGTTCGGGAGCAGTACTTC.